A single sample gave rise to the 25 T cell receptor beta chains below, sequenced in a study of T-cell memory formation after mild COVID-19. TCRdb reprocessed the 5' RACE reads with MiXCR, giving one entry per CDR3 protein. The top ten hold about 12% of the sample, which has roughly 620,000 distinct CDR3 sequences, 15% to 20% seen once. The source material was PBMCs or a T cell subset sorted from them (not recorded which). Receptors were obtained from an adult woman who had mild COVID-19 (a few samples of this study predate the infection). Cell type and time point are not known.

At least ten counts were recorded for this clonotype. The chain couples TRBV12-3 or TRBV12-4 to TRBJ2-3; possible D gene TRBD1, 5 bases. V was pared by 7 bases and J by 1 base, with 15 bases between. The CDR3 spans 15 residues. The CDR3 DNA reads TGTGCCAGCACCCCGGCCGGACAAGGCACAGATACGCAGTATTTT. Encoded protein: CASTPAGQGTDTQYF.

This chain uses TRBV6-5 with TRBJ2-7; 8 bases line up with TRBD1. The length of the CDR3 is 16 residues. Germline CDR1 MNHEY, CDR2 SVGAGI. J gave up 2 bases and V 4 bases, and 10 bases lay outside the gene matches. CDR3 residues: CASSFTLGTGTYEQYF. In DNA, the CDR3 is TGTGCCAGCAGTTTCACGCTCGGGACAGGCACCTACGAGCAGTACTTC.

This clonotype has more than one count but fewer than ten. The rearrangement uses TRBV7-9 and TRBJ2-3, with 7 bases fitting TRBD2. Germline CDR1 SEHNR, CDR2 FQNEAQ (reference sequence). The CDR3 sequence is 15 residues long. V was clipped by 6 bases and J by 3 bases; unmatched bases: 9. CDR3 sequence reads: CASRPGLVGTDTQYF. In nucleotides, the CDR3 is TGTGCCAGCAGACCAGGACTAGTTGGAACAGATACGCAGTATTTT. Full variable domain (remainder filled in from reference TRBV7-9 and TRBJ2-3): DTGVSQNPRHKITKRGQNVTFRCDPISEHNRLYWYRQTLGQGPEFLTYFQNEAQLEKSRLLSDRFSAERPKGSFSTLEIQRTEQGDSAMYLCASRPGLVGTDTQYFGPGTRLTVL.

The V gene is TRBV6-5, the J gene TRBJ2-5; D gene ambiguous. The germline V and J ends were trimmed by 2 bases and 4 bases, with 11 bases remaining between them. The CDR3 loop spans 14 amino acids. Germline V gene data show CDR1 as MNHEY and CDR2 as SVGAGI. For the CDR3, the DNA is TGTGCCAGCAGTTACCGCTTACCGGGAGAGACCCAGTACTTC. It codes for CASSYRLPGETQYF.

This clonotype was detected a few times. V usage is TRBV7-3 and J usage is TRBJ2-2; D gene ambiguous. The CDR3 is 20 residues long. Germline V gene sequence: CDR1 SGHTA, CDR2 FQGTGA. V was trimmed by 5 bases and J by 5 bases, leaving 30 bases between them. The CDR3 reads CASSPYPQGQRRVITGELFF. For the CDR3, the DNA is TGTGCCAGCAGCCCATACCCCCAAGGGCAGCGAAGGGTTATAACCGGGGAGCTGTTTTTT.

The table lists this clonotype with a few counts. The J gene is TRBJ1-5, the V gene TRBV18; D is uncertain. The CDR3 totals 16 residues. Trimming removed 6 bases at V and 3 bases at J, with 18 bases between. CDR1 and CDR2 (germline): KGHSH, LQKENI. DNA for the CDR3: TGTGCCAGCTCCCCGGGCACGTCGATTTCCAATCAGCCCCAGCATTTT. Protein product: CASSPGTSISNQPQHF.

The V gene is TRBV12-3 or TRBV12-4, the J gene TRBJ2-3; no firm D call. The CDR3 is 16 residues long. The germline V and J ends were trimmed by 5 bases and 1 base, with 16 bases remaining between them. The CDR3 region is CASSPYMSPGTDTQYF. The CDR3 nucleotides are TGTGCCAGCAGTCCGTATATGTCCCCGGGCACAGATACGCAGTATTTT.

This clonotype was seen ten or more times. CDR3 coding DNA: TGTGCCAGCTCACCACCGTTCCCCCGAAATGAGCAGTTCTTC. Its translation: CASSPPFPRNEQFF. This chain joins TRBV18 and TRBJ2-1; D not certain. V lost 0 bases, J lost 7 bases, and 10 bases lay in between. The CDR3 has 14 residues. In germline, CDR1 is KGHSH, CDR2 LQKENI.

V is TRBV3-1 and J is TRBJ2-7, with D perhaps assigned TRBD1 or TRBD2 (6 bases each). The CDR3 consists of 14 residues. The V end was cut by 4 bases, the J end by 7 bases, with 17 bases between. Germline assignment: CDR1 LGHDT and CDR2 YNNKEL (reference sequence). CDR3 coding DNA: TGTGCCAGCAGCCCGACTTGGGGGCGGGAAGAGCAGTACTTC. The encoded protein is CASSPTWGREEQYF.

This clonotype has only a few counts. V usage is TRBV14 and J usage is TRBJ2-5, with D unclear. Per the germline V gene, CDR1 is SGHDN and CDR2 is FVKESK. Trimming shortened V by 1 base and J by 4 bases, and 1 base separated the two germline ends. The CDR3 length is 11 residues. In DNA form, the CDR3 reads TGTGCCAGCAGCCAAGTAGAGACCCAGTACTTC. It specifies CASSQVETQYF.

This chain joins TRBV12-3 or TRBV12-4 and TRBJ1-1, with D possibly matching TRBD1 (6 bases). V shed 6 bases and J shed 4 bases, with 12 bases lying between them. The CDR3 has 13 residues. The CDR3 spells CASRTGTITEAFF. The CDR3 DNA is TGTGCCAGCAGAACCGGGACAATCACTGAAGCTTTCTTT.

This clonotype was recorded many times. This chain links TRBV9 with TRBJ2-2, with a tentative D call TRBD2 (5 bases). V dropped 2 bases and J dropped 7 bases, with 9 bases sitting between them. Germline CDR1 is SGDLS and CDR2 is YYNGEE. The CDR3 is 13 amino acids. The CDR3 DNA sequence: TGTGCCAGCAGCGTCGAGGGTAGCGGGGAGCTGTTTTTT. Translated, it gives CASSVEGSGELFF.

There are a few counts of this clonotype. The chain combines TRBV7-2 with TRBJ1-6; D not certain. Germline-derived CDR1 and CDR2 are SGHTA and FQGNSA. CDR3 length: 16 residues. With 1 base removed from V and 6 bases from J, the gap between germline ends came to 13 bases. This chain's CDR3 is CASSLGLLRGNSPLHF. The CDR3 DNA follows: TGTGCCAGCAGCTTAGGTCTCCTACGGGGTAATTCACCCCTCCACTTT.

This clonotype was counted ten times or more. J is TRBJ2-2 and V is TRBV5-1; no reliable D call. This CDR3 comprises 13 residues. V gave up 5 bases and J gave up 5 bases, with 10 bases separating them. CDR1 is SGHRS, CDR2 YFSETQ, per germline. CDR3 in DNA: TGCGCCAGCAGGCCGGAAGGGACCGGGGAGCTGTTTTTT. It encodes CASRPEGTGELFF. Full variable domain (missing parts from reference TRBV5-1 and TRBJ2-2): KAGVTQTPRYLIKTRGQQVTLSCSPISGHRSVSWYQQTPGQGLQFLFEYFSETQRNKGNFPGRFSGRQFSNSRSEMNVSTLELGDSALYLCASRPEGTGELFFGEGSRLTVL.

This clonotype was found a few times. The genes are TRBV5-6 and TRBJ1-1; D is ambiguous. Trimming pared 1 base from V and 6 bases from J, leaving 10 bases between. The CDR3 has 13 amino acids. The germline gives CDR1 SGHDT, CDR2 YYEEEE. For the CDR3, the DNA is TGTGCCAGCAGCTTGAGCCCGGAGCCTGAAGCTTTCTTT. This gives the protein CASSLSPEPEAFF.

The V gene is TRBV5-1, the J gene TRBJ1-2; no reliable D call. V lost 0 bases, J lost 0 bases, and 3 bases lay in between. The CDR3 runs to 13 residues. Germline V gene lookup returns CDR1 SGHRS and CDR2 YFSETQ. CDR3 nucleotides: TGCGCCAGCAGCTTGGCCACTAACTATGGCTACACCTTC. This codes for CASSLATNYGYTF.

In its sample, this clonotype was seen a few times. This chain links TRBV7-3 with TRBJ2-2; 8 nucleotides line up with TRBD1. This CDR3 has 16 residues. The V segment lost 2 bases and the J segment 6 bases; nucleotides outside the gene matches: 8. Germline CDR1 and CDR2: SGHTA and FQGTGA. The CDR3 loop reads CASSLAGGKWAGELFF. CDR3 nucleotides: TGTGCCAGCAGCTTAGCAGGGGGCAAGTGGGCCGGGGAGCTGTTTTTT.

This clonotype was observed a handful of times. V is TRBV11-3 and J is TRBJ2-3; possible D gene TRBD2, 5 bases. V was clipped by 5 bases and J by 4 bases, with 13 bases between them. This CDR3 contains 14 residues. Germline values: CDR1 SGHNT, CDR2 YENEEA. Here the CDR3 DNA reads TGTGCCAGCAGCCCCATTGAGGGCGCAGATACGCAGTATTTT. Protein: CASSPIEGADTQYF. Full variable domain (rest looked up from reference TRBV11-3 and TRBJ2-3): EAGVVQSPRYKIIEKKQPVAFWCNPISGHNTLYWYLQNLGQGPELLIRYENEEAVDDSQLPKDRFSAERLKGVDSTLKIQPAELGDSAVYLCASSPIEGADTQYFGPGTRLTVL.

In nucleotides, the CDR3 is TGTGCCAGCAGCTTAAGCGCCTCCTACAATGAGCAGTTCTTC. This sequence encodes CASSLSASYNEQFF. The rearrangement uses TRBV7-9 and TRBJ2-1; D is unresolved. The ends were cut back, 2 bases at V and 0 bases at J, with 5 bases in the middle. The germline V gene encodes CDR1 SEHNR and CDR2 FQNEAQ (reference sequence). The CDR3 is 14 residues long.

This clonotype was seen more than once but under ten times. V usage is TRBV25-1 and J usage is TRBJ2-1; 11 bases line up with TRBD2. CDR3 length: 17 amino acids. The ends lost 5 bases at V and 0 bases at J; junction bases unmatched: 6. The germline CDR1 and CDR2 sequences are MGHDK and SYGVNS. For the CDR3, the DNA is TGTGCCAGCAGTTCCTCTAGCGGGAGGAGCTCCTACAATGAGCAGTTCTTC. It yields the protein CASSSSSGRSSYNEQFF.

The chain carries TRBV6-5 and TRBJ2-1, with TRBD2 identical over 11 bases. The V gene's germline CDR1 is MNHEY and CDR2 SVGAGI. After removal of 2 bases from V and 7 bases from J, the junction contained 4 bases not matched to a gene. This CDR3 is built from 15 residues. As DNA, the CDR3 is TGTGCCAGCAGTTACAAGTCTAGCGGGGGGAATGAGCAGTTCTTC. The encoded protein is CASSYKSSGGNEQFF.

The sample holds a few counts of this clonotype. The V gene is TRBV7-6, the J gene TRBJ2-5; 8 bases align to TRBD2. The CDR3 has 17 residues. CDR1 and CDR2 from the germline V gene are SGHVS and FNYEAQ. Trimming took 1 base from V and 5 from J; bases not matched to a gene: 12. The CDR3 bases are TGTGCCAGCAGCTTAGAGGCGGGGGGCAGGAATCAGGAGACCCAGTACTTC. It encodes CASSLEAGGRNQETQYF.

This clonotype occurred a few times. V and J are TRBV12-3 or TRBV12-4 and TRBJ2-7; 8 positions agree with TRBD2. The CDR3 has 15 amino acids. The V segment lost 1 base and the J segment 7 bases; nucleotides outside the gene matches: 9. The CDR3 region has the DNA TGTGCCAGCAGTTTAGGAATAGCGGGGCCTGGAGAGCAGTACTTC. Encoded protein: CASSLGIAGPGEQYF.

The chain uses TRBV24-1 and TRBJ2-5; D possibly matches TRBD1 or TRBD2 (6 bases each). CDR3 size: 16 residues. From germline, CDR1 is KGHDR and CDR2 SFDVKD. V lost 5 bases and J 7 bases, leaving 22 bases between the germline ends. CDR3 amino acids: CATSAEGVGGGGTQYF. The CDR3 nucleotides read TGTGCCACCAGTGCCGAAGGGGTTGGCGGAGGGGGGACCCAGTACTTC.

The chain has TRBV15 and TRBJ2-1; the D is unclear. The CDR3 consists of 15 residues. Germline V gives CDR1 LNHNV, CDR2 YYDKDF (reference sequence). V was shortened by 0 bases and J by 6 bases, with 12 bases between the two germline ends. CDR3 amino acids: CATSRDLVVGNEQFF. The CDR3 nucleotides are TGTGCCACCAGCAGAGATCTAGTGGTTGGCAATGAGCAGTTCTTC.